The subject of this entry is one T cell receptor beta chain. Followed over time, Seattle patients had been enrolled while infection was active. Assay used: immunoSEQ multiplex PCR; TCRdb lists only in-frame clones, some missing. There are some 400,000 clones in the sample; more than 75% occur only once, and about 10% lies in the top ten. This entry comes from a study of blood T cell repertoires in COVID-19. About the research overall: Material from acute and convalescent COVID-19 was sourced from the United States, Italy and Spain.

The V gene lost 2 bases and the J gene lost 0 bases, with 13 bases spanning the gap. Per the germline V gene, CDR1 is SGHRS and CDR2 is YFSETQ. This CDR3 has 16 amino acids. The sequenced sample consisted of peripheral blood. J is TRBJ2-3 and V is TRBV5-1, with a possible D match to TRBD2 (5 bases). The sequence derives from a woman aged 25 to 39 with COVID-19, enrolled during active disease. The CDR3 nucleotides read TGCGCCAGCAGCTTCGGCGGACGGACTAGCACAGATACGCAGTATTTT. Translation: CASSFGGRTSTDTQYF.